A single sample gave rise to the 27 T cell receptor beta chains below, sequenced in a study of beta chain features in type 1 diabetes. The whole isolated RNA underwent reverse transcription, so sequencing captured expressed TCRB transcripts. Here immunoSEQ multiplex PCR was the method, and the copy in TCRdb shows in-frame clones only, minus some. The table lists fewer than 650,000 clones, 15% to 17% of them singletons. Sequencing used naive CD4+ T cells from blood. The receptors stem from a man aged 18 to 30 in good health.

This clone has only a few counts. The rearrangement joins TRBV29-1 to TRBJ2-1, with TRBD1 as a possible D gene (5 bases). Trimming left V 2 bases short and J 4 bases short, with 18 bases between. The length of the CDR3 is 16 residues. CDR1 is SQVTM, CDR2 ANQGSEA, per germline. This chain's CDR3 is CSVEQGVAPNYNEQFF. CDR3 bases: TGCAGCGTTGAACAAGGGGTAGCACCTAATTACAATGAGCAGTTCTTC.

This clone was detected a few times. V gene TRBV7-3 combines with J gene TRBJ1-1; 7 positions agree with TRBD1. In germline, CDR1 is SGHTA, CDR2 FQGTGA. Trimming removed 5 bases from V and 0 bases from J; junction bases left unmatched: 15. The CDR3 runs 18 residues. As DNA, the CDR3 is TGTGCCAGCAGCGCAAAATCACCACAGGGGATCATGAACACTGAAGCTTTCTTT. Its protein product is CASSAKSPQGIMNTEAFF. Full variable domain (rest looked up from reference TRBV7-3 and TRBJ1-1): GAGVSQTPSNKVTEKGKYVELRCDPISGHTALYWYRQSLGQGPEFLIYFQGTGAADDSGLPNDRFFAVRPEGSVSTLKIQRTERGDSAVYLCASSAKSPQGIMNTEAFFGQGTRLTVV.

CDR3 in DNA: TGTGCCAGCTCACCAAATACAGGGCGGGACACCGGGGAGCTGTTTTTT. It translates to CASSPNTGRDTGELFF. The chain employs TRBV18 and TRBJ2-2, with D perhaps matching TRBD1 (6 bases). The germline V gene encodes CDR1 KGHSH and CDR2 LQKENI. The CDR3 runs 16 residues. V was pared by 2 bases and J by 3 bases, with 13 bases between.

Only a few counts were recorded for this clone. This rearrangement joins TRBV7-7 to TRBJ2-2; possibly TRBD2 for D (5 bases). Per germline, CDR1 SSHAT and CDR2 FNYEAQ (reference sequence). V was trimmed by 5 bases and J by 0 bases, leaving 13 bases between them. The CDR3 totals 16 residues. The CDR3 bases are TGTGCCAGCAGCCACGACGGAGGAGCGAACACCGGGGAGCTGTTTTTT. It yields the protein CASSHDGGANTGELFF. Full variable domain (rest looked up from reference TRBV7-7 and TRBJ2-2): GAGVSQSPRYKVTKRGQDVTLRCDPISSHATLYWYQQALGQGPEFLTYFNYEAQPDKSGLPSDRFSAERPEGSISTLTIQRTEQRDSAMYRCASSHDGGANTGELFFGEGSRLTVL.

This clone was detected only a few times. The rearrangement links TRBV18 to TRBJ1-1; no clear D gene. Germline loops: CDR1 KGHSH, CDR2 LQKENI. The CDR3 spans 11 residues. Trimming shortened V by 5 bases and J by 8 bases, and 9 bases separated the two germline ends. CDR3 DNA: TGTGCCAGCTCAGCCGGAGGGGAAGCTTTCTTT. Its protein product is CASSAGGEAFF. The whole variable domain, remainder taken from reference TRBV18 and TRBJ1-1, is NAGVMQNPRHLVRRRGQEARLRCSPMKGHSHVYWYRQLPEEGLKFMVYLQKENIIDESGMPKERFSAEFPKEGPSILRIQQVVRGDSAAYFCASSAGGEAFFGQGTRLTVV.

The gene calls are TRBV6-5 and TRBJ2-7; no definite D call. The CDR3 extends over 15 amino acids. The germline V and J ends were trimmed by 2 bases and 7 bases, with 18 bases remaining between them. Germline V gives CDR1 MNHEY, CDR2 SVGAGI. CDR3 in amino acids: CASSYQGRTLPEQYF. CDR3 DNA: TGTGCCAGCAGTTACCAAGGACGTACACTCCCGGAGCAGTACTTC.

The CDR3 region has the DNA TGCAGCGTGCTTACCCCCCAGCGGGATCAAAACATTCAGTACTTC. Translated: CSVLTPQRDQNIQYF. This chain links TRBV29-1 with TRBJ2-4, with 7 bases that match TRBD2. Losses at the gene ends were 6 bases for V and 5 bases for J; bases not matched to a gene: 13. Looked up from germline, CDR1 is SQVTM and CDR2 is ANQGSEA. The CDR3 has 15 residues.

This clone was found a few times. The rearrangement links TRBV15 to TRBJ1-1, with D perhaps matching TRBD1 (6 bases). The CDR3 runs to 16 residues. V was cut by 9 bases and J by 1 base, with 21 bases left in between. Looked up from germline, CDR1 is LNHNV and CDR2 is YYDKDF (reference sequence). The CDR3 loop reads CATLGHGGRANTEAFF. Here the CDR3 DNA reads TGTGCCACGCTGGGACACGGCGGGAGAGCGAACACTGAAGCTTTCTTT.

This clone was counted between two and nine times. The chain uses TRBV7-9 and TRBJ2-2; TRBD1 is a possible D gene (6 bases). Trimming took off 3 bases at V and 3 bases at J, with 11 bases between the two ends. CDR3 length: 15 residues. From germline, CDR1 is SEHNR and CDR2 FQNEAQ (reference sequence). Here the CDR3 reads CASSFNRVDTGELFF. CDR3 sequence (DNA): TGTGCCAGCAGCTTCAACAGGGTAGACACCGGGGAGCTGTTTTTT.

In this sample, this clone turned up a few times. The rearrangement links TRBV7-9 to TRBJ1-2; D is perhaps TRBD1 (5 bases). This CDR3 has 16 amino acids. Germline assignment: CDR1 SEHNR and CDR2 FQNEAQ (reference sequence). The V gene lost 1 base and the J gene lost 5 bases, with 17 bases spanning the gap. CDR3 region: CASSLVSGRAGYGYTF. The CDR3 bases are TGTGCCAGCAGCTTAGTCTCAGGCAGGGCGGGATATGGCTACACCTTC. The whole variable domain, filled in from reference TRBV7-9 and TRBJ1-2, reads DTGVSQNPRHKITKRGQNVTFRCDPISEHNRLYWYRQTLGQGPEFLTYFQNEAQLEKSRLLSDRFSAERPKGSFSTLEIQRTEQGDSAMYLCASSLVSGRAGYGYTFGSGTRLTVV.

V is TRBV11-2 and J is TRBJ2-1; unclear D gene. Trimming pared 1 base from V and 13 bases from J, leaving 17 bases between. CDR3 length: 14 residues. Germline assignment: CDR1 SGHAT and CDR2 FQNNGV. The CDR3 spells CASSLAWTRDTQFF. For the CDR3, the DNA is TGTGCCAGCAGCTTAGCCTGGACCCGTGACACCCAGTTCTTC.

This clone showed up just a few times. The chain has TRBV19 and TRBJ1-2, with D perhaps matching TRBD1 (5 bases). The CDR3 runs to 13 residues. Trimming removed 5 bases at V and 5 bases at J, with 12 bases between. Germline loops: CDR1 LNHDA, CDR2 SQIVND (reference sequence). CDR3 sequence reads: CASSPQDKYGYTF. DNA for the CDR3: TGTGCCAGTAGTCCCCAGGACAAGTATGGCTACACCTTC.

In the case of this clone: This sample includes further DNA sequences coding for the same CDR3. The rearrangement links TRBV5-1 to TRBJ2-7, with TRBD1 identical over 7 bases. The V and J ends lost 4 bases and 2 bases, in that order; junction bases with no gene match: 3. The CDR3 totals 13 residues. The germline CDR1 and CDR2 sequences are SGHRS and YFSETQ. CDR3 in amino acids: CASSPDRAYEQYF. The CDR3 DNA sequence: TGCGCCAGCAGCCCAGACAGGGCCTACGAGCAGTACTTC.

A few counts support this clone. The chain joins TRBV7-8 to TRBJ1-5, with D perhaps matching TRBD1 (6 bases). Trimming stripped 4 bases from V and 0 bases from J, with 25 bases between. This CDR3 has 20 amino acids. Germline CDR1 reads SGHVS; CDR2 reads FQNEAQ. The CDR3 DNA is TGTGCCAGCAGCTCGCTTAGGGGACCCTCGAGGGGGAATAGCAATCAGCCCCAGCATTTT. Translation gives CASSSLRGPSRGNSNQPQHF.

This chain connects TRBV7-2 to TRBJ2-3, with D perhaps matching TRBD2 (6 bases). CDR1 SGHTA and CDR2 FQGNSA come from the germline V gene. The CDR3 extends over 16 amino acids. V shed 1 base and J shed 6 bases, with 17 bases lying between them. Written as DNA, the CDR3 is TGTGCCAGCAGCTTAGTCGGCGGGATATTCGCCGATACGCAGTATTTT. Translating it yields CASSLVGGIFADTQYF.

This clone has only a few counts. The V call is TRBV7-9, the J call TRBJ2-7, with 12 bases lining up with TRBD1. V was pared by 1 base and J by 8 bases, with 9 bases of the junction left unmatched. This CDR3 contains 16 residues. CDR1 is SEHNR, CDR2 FQNEAQ, per germline (reference sequence). Here the CDR3 reads CASSLVGTGGLLKQYF. The DNA for the CDR3 is TGTGCCAGCAGCTTAGTAGGGACAGGGGGCCTACTGAAGCAGTACTTC.

Concerning this clone itself: Distinct nucleotide sequences in the sample also encode this CDR3. This chain connects TRBV5-4 to TRBJ2-5; D is uncertain. Germline V gene data show CDR1 as SGHNT and CDR2 as YYREEE (reference sequence). This CDR3 spans 14 amino acids. Trimming took off 1 base at V and 2 bases at J, with 9 bases between the two ends. The CDR3 reads CASSLWAGQETQYF. The CDR3 DNA follows: TGTGCCAGCAGCTTGTGGGCAGGTCAAGAGACCCAGTACTTC.

This clone was counted only a few times. The chain carries TRBV5-1 and TRBJ1-2; D remains unclear. Per germline, CDR1 SGHRS and CDR2 YFSETQ. Trimming pared 4 bases from V and 6 bases from J, leaving 7 bases between. The CDR3 runs 11 residues. The CDR3 here is CASSQMNGYTF. In DNA, the CDR3 is TGCGCCAGCAGCCAAATGAATGGCTACACCTTC.

This clone was picked up a small number of times. The chain uses TRBV7-2 and TRBJ2-5, with D possibly matching TRBD1 (6 bases). The germline gives CDR1 SGHTA, CDR2 FQGNSA. This CDR3 comprises 14 residues. V lost 6 bases and J lost 9, with 20 bases in between. The CDR3 nucleotides are TGTGCCAGCAGGGGGGCGGCGCCGACCGGGCCCCAGTACTTC. Protein: CASRGAAPTGPQYF. Combining the CDR3 with reference TRBV7-2 and TRBJ2-5 gives the whole variable domain GAGVSQSPSNKVTEKGKDVELRCDPISGHTALYWYRQSLGQGLEFLIYFQGNSAPDKSGLPSDRFSAERTGGSVSTLTIQRTQQEDSAVYLCASRGAAPTGPQYFGPGTRLLVL.

The chain recombines TRBV9 with TRBJ2-3; 11 bases align to TRBD2. V lost 4 bases, J lost 7 bases, and 14 bases stayed unmatched. The CDR3 loop spans 17 amino acids. The germline CDR1 and CDR2 sequences are SGDLS and YYNGEE. The CDR3 sequence: CASSPRATSGGAHTQYF. In DNA form, the CDR3 reads TGTGCCAGCAGCCCCAGGGCCACTAGCGGGGGAGCCCATACGCAGTATTTT.

The rearrangement uses TRBV7-2 and TRBJ2-7; 9 nucleotides align to TRBD1. The germline gives CDR1 SGHTA, CDR2 FQGNSA. This CDR3 has 15 amino acids. Germline trimming cut 5 bases from V and 1 base from J; bases unmatched to any gene: 6. For the CDR3, the DNA is TGTGCCAGCAGCCGTTCGACAGGGGGGTCCTACGAGCAGTACTTC. This codes for CASSRSTGGSYEQYF. The full variable domain, with the rest looked up from reference TRBV7-2 and TRBJ2-7, is GAGVSQSPSNKVTEKGKDVELRCDPISGHTALYWYRQSLGQGLEFLIYFQGNSAPDKSGLPSDRFSAERTGGSVSTLTIQRTQQEDSAVYLCASSRSTGGSYEQYFGPGTRLTVT.

With respect to this clone: The sample holds other DNA sequences that translate to the same CDR3. The rearrangement joins TRBV7-9 to TRBJ2-7, with D uncertain. The CDR3 is made up of 12 amino acids. Trimming removed 5 bases at V and 4 bases at J, with 9 bases between. Germline values: CDR1 SEHNR, CDR2 FQNEAQ (reference sequence). The chain's CDR3 is CASSPPSYEQYF. The CDR3 nucleotides are TGTGCCAGCAGCCCTCCGAGTTACGAGCAGTACTTC.

The chain joins TRBV18 to TRBJ1-5, with D possibly matching TRBD1 (6 bases). Germline-derived CDR1 and CDR2 are KGHSH and LQKENI. This CDR3 has 16 amino acids. V was trimmed by 0 bases and J by 8 bases, leaving 17 bases between them. CDR3 loop: CASSPPRGAGMKPQHF. In DNA, the CDR3 is TGTGCCAGCTCACCACCGAGGGGGGCAGGGATGAAGCCCCAGCATTTT.

This chain links TRBV20-1 with TRBJ2-1; no firm D call. V lost 2 bases, J lost 9 bases, and 8 bases lay in between. Per the germline V gene, CDR1 is DFQATT and CDR2 is SNEGSKA (reference sequence). The CDR3 length is 11 residues. CDR3 sequence reads: CSARPYGEQFF. The CDR3 DNA reads as TGCAGTGCTAGACCCTACGGTGAGCAGTTCTTC.

This clone has a single count. The chain has TRBV30 and TRBJ2-7; TRBD2 matches 10 bases. CDR3 length: 12 amino acids. Germline V gene data show CDR1 as GTSNPN and CDR2 as SVGIG (reference sequence). The CDR3 is CAGSGGPYEQYF. CDR3 in DNA: TGTGCAGGTAGCGGGGGGCCCTACGAGCAGTACTTC.

The rearrangement uses TRBV5-1 and TRBJ2-1; 7 bases line up with TRBD1. The CDR3 sequence is 14 residues long. The J segment lost 9 bases and the V segment lost 0 bases, leaving 6 bases of the junction unmatched. Germline V gene lookup returns CDR1 SGHRS and CDR2 YFSETQ. DNA of the CDR3: TGCGCCAGCAGCTTGGGCGTAGGGGGCGGTGAGCAGTTCTTC. It yields the protein CASSLGVGGGEQFF.

The chain employs TRBV7-2 and TRBJ2-7, with TRBD1 matching 9 bases. The junction had 4 bases not matched to a gene; V was cut back by 0 bases and J by 1 base. The germline gives CDR1 SGHTA, CDR2 FQGNSA. The CDR3 is 16 residues long. As DNA, the CDR3 is TGTGCCAGCAGCTTAGCGTCGGGACAGGGATCCTACGAGCAGTACTTC. It is translated as CASSLASGQGSYEQYF.